The 8 T cell receptor beta chains reported below all come from one sample, sequenced in a study of cytomegalovirus exposure and HLA in healthy donors (dated by TCRdb to the late 2010s). The library was built by means of the immunoSEQ multiplex PCR assay. For the multiplex PCR, a mixture combining 60 forward primers for TCR Vbeta segments and 13 reverse primers for TCR Jbeta segments was used. TCRdb retrieved this table from immuneACCESS and kept in-frame rearrangements only. Not all clones are present; in checked studies, unresolved V genes account for under half, and no reason is known for the remainder. Counted in this sample were approximately 170,000 clones; over 70% of them appeared once. Together, the top ten hold 1.3% of the sample. Sample: PBMCs. The receptors stem from a man aged 50-60 years in good health and CMV-seropositive.

The chain recombines TRBV28 with TRBJ2-7; 8 nucleotides match TRBD1. CDR1 is MDHEN and CDR2 is SYDVKM in the germline V gene. CDR3 length: 15 residues. V shed 3 bases and J 6 bases; nucleotides not matched to a gene: 10. The DNA of the CDR3 is TGTGCCAGCAGTTTTCCCCGGACAGGGTCTTTCGAGCAGTACTTC. It yields the protein CASSFPRTGSFEQYF.

The chain couples TRBV18 to TRBJ2-5, with D possibly being TRBD2 (6 bases). Germline CDR1 KGHSH, CDR2 LQKENI. This CDR3 has 13 amino acids. V was cut by 6 bases and J by 2 bases, with 10 bases left in between. The CDR3 spells CASSVGLQETQYF. The CDR3 region has the DNA TGTGCCAGCTCCGTGGGACTTCAAGAGACCCAGTACTTC.

This clone came up a few times. This rearrangement joins TRBV4-2 to TRBJ1-5; the D is unclear. Germline-derived CDR1 and CDR2 are LGHNA and YNFKEQ. The germline V and J ends were trimmed by 0 bases and 5 bases, with 8 bases remaining between them. This CDR3 comprises 14 residues. CDR3 DNA: TGTGCCAGCAGCCAAGATTTAAGCTATCAGCCCCAGCATTTT. Protein sequence: CASSQDLSYQPQHF.

The V gene is TRBV30, the J gene TRBJ2-3; D possibly corresponds to TRBD2 (6 bases). V was cut by 5 bases and J by 5 bases, with 8 bases left in between. The CDR3 runs 11 residues. The V gene's germline CDR1 is GTSNPN and CDR2 SVGIG (reference sequence). The CDR3 loop reads CAWDGGDTQYF. In nucleotides, the CDR3 is TGTGCCTGGGACGGGGGAGATACGCAGTATTTT.

This chain links TRBV30 with TRBJ2-7; TRBD1 matches 8 bases. The CDR3 covers 14 residues. Unmatched junction bases numbered 11, after V lost 4 bases and J lost 6 bases. From germline, CDR1 is GTSNPN and CDR2 SVGIG (reference sequence). CDR3 in DNA: TGTGCCTGGAAAATAGGACAGGGCTCTCTCGAGCAGTACTTC. Its translation: CAWKIGQGSLEQYF.

The chain links TRBV2 to TRBJ2-7; the match to TRBD2 covers 9 bases. Per the germline V gene, CDR1 is SNHLY and CDR2 is FYNNEI. This CDR3 spans 15 amino acids. The trim removed 5 bases at V and 12 bases at J, leaving 17 bases unmatched. In DNA, the CDR3 is TGTGCCAGCAGTTCGGGGCCGGGACTAGCAGCGGTGGGGTACTTC. As protein: CASSSGPGLAAVGYF.

The chain recombines TRBV6-6 with TRBJ2-1, with 10 positions matching TRBD2. This CDR3 comprises 15 residues. Germline CDR1 is MNHNY and CDR2 is SVGAGI (reference sequence). V was pared by 7 bases and J by 4 bases, with 7 bases of the junction left unmatched. This CDR3 is CASNKLAGVYNEQFF. CDR3 sequence (DNA): TGTGCCAGCAACAAGCTAGCGGGGGTTTACAATGAGCAGTTCTTC.

V is TRBV11-2 and J is TRBJ1-3; 7 bases align to TRBD1. The CDR3 is 17 residues long. Germline values: CDR1 SGHAT, CDR2 FQNNGV. V dropped 4 bases and J dropped 0; count of bases not matched to a gene: 9. The DNA of the CDR3 is TGTGCCAGCAGCTCTAAGAGGGGGCACCTCTCTGGAAACACCATATATTTT. Its protein is CASSSKRGHLSGNTIYF.